This T cell receptor beta chain was profiled in a study of blood T cell repertoires in COVID-19. Libraries were prepared by immunoSEQ multiplex PCR; TCRdb keeps only in-frame clonotypes and omits some of them. Among under 300,000 clones, more than 80% were seen once, and the ten largest hold around 3.5%. With regard to this clone: Other DNA sequences in the same sample also yield this CDR3.

Material for sequencing was peripheral blood. The origin of this receptor is a woman in her forties with acute or convalescent COVID-19.

CDR3 loop: CASSYSELNTEAFF. CDR3 in DNA: TGTGCCAGCAGTTACTCGGAGCTCAACACTGAAGCTTTCTTT. The chain employs TRBV6-6 and TRBJ1-1; no firm D call. The CDR3 is made up of 14 amino acids. Deletions cut 0 bases from V and 2 bases from J, with 7 bases between. Germline assignment: CDR1 MNHNY and CDR2 SVGAGI (reference sequence).